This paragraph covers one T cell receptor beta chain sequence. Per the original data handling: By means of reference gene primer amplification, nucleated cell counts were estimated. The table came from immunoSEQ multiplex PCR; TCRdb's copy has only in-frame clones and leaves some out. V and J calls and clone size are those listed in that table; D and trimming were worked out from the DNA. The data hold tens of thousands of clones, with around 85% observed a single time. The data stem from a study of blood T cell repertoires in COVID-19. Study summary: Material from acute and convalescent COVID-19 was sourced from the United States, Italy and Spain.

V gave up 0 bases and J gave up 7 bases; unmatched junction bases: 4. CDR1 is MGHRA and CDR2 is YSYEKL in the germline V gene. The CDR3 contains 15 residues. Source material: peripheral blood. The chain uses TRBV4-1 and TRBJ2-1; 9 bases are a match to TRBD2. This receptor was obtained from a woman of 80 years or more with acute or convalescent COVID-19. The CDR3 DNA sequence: TGCGCCAGCAGCCAAGAAGGGCTAGCGGGGAATGAGCAGTTCTTC. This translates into CASSQEGLAGNEQFF.